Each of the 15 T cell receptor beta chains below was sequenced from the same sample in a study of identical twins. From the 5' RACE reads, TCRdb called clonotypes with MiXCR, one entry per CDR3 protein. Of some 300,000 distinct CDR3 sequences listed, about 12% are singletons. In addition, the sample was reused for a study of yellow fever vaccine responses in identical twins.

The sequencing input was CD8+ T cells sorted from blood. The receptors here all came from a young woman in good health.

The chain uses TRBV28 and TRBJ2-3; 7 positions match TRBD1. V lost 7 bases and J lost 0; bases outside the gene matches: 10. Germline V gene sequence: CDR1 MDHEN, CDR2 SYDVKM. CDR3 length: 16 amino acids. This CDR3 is CASTPGTDPSTDTQYF. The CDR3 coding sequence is TGTGCCAGCACTCCCGGGACAGATCCTAGCACAGATACGCAGTATTTT.

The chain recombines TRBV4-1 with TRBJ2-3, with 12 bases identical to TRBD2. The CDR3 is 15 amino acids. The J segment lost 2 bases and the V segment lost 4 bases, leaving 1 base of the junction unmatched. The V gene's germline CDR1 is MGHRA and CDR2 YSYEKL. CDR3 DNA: TGCGCCAGCAGCCCTAGCGGGGGGGACACAGATACGCAGTATTTT. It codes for CASSPSGGDTDTQYF.

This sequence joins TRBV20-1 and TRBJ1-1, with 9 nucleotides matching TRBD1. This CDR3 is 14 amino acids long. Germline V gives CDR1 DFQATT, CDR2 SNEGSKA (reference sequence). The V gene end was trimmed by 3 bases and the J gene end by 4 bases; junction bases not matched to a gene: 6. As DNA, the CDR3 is TGCAGTGCTAGCAGGGACAGGGCGGGCACTGAAGCTTTCTTT. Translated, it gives CSASRDRAGTEAFF.

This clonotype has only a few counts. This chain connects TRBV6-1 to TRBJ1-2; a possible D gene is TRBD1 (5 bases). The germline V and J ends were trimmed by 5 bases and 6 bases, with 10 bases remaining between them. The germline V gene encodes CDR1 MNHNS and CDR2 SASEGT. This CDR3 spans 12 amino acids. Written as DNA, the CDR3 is TGTGCCAGCAGTTCGGGACGGCATGGCTACACCTTC. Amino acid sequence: CASSSGRHGYTF.

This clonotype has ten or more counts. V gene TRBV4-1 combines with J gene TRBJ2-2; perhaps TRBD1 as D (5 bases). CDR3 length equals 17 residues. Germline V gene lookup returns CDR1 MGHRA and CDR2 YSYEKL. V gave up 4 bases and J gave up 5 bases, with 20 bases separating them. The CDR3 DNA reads TGCGCCAGCAGCCCAATAGGGGCCCCCGGAGATACCGGGGAGCTGTTTTTT. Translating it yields CASSPIGAPGDTGELFF.

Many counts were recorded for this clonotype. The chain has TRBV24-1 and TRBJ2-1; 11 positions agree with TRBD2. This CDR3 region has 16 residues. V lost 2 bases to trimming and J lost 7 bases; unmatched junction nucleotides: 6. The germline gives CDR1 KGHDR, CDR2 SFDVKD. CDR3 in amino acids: CATSDYETSGINEQFF. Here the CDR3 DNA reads TGTGCCACCAGTGATTATGAGACTAGCGGGATAAATGAGCAGTTCTTC.

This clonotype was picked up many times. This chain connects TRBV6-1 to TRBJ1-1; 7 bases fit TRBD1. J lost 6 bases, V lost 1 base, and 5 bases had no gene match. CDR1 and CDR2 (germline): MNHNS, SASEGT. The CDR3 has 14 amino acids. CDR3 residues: CASSEVMTGSEAFF. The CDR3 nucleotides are TGTGCCAGCAGTGAAGTAATGACAGGGTCTGAAGCTTTCTTT.

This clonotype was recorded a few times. The chain's CDR3 is CASSFVQGASNEQFF. The CDR3 nucleotides are TGTGCCAGCAGTTTCGTTCAGGGGGCTTCCAATGAGCAGTTCTTC. This sequence joins TRBV27 and TRBJ2-1; TRBD1 aligns across 8 bases. The CDR3 is made up of 15 amino acids. CDR1 MNHEY and CDR2 SMNVEV come from the germline V gene (reference sequence). Trimming took 3 bases from V and 6 from J; bases not matched to a gene: 7.

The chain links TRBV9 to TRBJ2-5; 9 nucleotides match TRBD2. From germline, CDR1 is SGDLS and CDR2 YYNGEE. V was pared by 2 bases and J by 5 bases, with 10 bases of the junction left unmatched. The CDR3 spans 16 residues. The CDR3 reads CASSVEGASGTETQYF. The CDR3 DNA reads TGTGCCAGCAGCGTTGAGGGCGCTAGCGGGACGGAGACCCAGTACTTC.

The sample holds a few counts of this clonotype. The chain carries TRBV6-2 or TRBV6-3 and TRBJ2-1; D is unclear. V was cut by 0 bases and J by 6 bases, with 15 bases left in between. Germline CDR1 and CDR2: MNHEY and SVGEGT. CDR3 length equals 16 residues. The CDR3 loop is CASSYSHAGVLNEQFF. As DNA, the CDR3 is TGTGCCAGCAGTTACTCCCATGCTGGGGTCCTCAATGAGCAGTTCTTC.

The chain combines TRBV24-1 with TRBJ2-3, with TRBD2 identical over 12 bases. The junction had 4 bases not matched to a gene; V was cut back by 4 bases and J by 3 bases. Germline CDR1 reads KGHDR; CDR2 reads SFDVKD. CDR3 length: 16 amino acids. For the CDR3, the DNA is TGTGCCACCAGTGAGAGACTAGCGGGAGTGACAGATACGCAGTATTTT. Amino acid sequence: CATSERLAGVTDTQYF.

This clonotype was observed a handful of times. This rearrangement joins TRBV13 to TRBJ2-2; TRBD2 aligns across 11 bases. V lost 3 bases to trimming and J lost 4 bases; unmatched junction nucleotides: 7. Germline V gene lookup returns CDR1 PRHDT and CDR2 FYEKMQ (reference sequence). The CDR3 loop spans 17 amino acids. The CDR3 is CASSFPLAGDPTGELFF. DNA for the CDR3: TGTGCCAGCAGCTTTCCACTAGCGGGAGATCCCACCGGGGAGCTGTTTTTT.

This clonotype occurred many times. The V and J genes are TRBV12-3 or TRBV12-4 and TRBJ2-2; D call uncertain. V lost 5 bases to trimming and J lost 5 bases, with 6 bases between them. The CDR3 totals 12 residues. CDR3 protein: CASSPRTGELFF. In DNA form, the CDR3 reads TGTGCCAGCAGTCCCAGGACCGGGGAGCTGTTTTTT.

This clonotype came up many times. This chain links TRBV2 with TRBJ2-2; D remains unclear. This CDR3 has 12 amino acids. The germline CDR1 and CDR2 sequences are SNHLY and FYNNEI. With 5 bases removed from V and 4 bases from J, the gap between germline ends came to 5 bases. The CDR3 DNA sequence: TGTGCCAGCAGTTATCTCACCGGGGAGCTGTTTTTT. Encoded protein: CASSYLTGELFF.

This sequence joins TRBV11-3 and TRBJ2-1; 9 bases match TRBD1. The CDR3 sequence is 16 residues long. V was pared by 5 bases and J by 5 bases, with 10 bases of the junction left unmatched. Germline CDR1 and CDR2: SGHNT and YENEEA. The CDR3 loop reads CASSHRPGTGNNEQFF. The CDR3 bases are TGTGCCAGCAGCCACCGTCCCGGGACAGGGAACAATGAGCAGTTCTTC.